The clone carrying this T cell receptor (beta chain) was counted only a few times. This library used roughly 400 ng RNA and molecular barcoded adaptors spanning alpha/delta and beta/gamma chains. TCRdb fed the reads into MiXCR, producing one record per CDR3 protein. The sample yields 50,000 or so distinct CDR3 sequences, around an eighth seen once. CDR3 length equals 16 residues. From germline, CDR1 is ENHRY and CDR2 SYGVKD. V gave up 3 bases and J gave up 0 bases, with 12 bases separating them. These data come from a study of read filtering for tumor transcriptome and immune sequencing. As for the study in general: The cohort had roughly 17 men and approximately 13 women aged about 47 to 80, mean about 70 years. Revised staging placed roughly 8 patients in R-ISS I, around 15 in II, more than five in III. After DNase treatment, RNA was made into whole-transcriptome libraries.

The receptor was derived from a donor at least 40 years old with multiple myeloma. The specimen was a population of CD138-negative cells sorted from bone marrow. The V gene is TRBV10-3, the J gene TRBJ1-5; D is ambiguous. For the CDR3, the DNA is TGTGCCATCAGTGAAGTGGTTTTGAATAGCAATCAGCCCCAGCATTTT. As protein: CAISEVVLNSNQPQHF.